Sequencing of this TCR beta chain was carried out in a study of OX40 agonist ivuxolimab in advanced cancers. The method was immunoSEQ multiplex PCR; TCRdb's version includes in-frame clones alone and lacks a portion of them. The table includes about 130,000 clones, approximately 90% detected once. The germline V gene has CDR1 SGHRS and CDR2 YFSETQ. V shed 4 bases and J shed 2 bases, with 19 bases lying between them. The CDR3 has 17 amino acids. This rearrangement joins TRBV5-1 to TRBJ2-1; weak D call: TRBD2 (5 bases). The sequences come from CD4+ or CD8+ T cells sorted from blood, collected in a trial of the OX40 agonist ivuxolimab. The TCR comes from an adult with an advanced solid tumor such as melanoma, head and neck, liver or kidney cancer. CDR3 loop: CASSPSPGGQTYNEQFF. The CDR3 DNA reads TGCGCCAGCAGCCCTTCCCCGGGCGGGCAAACCTACAATGAGCAGTTCTTC.